A selection of T cell receptor beta chains follows, all from one sample in a study of T cell changes during pregnancy in multiple sclerosis. Profiled with immunoSEQ multiplex PCR; TCRdb holds only in-frame clones, not every one. Counted here are 25,000 to 35,000 clones, approximately 88% occurring once; the ten biggest clones make up about 8%. The source was CD8+ T cells from peripheral blood mononuclear cells, collected before pregnancy. The receptors were sampled from a female donor with multiple sclerosis, enrolled in a pregnancy study. Both conserved end residues are part of each CDR3. Fields, in order: J gene, D gene, V gene, clone size, CDR3 protein, CDR3 DNA. D genes are given only for firm matches. Clone size is shown for a subset of rows, as once, few, many or a class of expanded clone.

j_call: TRBJ2-7
d_call: -
v_call: TRBV27
clone_size: -
cdr3_aa: CASSLSGGWYF
cdr3_nt: TGTGCCAGCAGTTTATCCGGGGGATGGTACTTC

j_call: TRBJ2-7
d_call: TRBD2
v_call: TRBV4-1
clone_size: -
cdr3_aa: CASSQPPGLAGVEQYF
cdr3_nt: TGCGCCAGCAGCCAGCCCCCGGGACTAGCGGGAGTCGAGCAGTACTTC

j_call: TRBJ1-4
d_call: TRBD1
v_call: TRBV7-9
clone_size: once
cdr3_aa: CASTEMGTANNEKLFF
cdr3_nt: TGTGCCAGCACCGAAATGGGGACAGCTAATAATGAAAAACTGTTTTTT

j_call: TRBJ2-7
d_call: TRBD2
v_call: TRBV7-2
clone_size: -
cdr3_aa: CASSLGGGAYEQYF
cdr3_nt: TGTGCCAGCAGCTTAGGGGGGGGAGCCTACGAGCAGTACTTC

j_call: TRBJ2-2
d_call: TRBD2
v_call: TRBV15
clone_size: once
cdr3_aa: CATSGETSGGYYTGELFF
cdr3_nt: TGTGCCACCAGCGGGGAGACTAGCGGGGGGTATTACACCGGGGAGCTGTTTTTT

j_call: TRBJ2-3
d_call: -
v_call: TRBV11-2
clone_size: -
cdr3_aa: CASSSGGGQGDTQYF
cdr3_nt: TGTGCCAGCAGCTCGGGGGGCGGGCAGGGAGATACGCAGTATTTT

j_call: TRBJ1-3
d_call: -
v_call: TRBV15
clone_size: -
cdr3_aa: CATSRASGAGNTIYF
cdr3_nt: TGTGCCACCAGCAGAGCCTCGGGGGCTGGAAACACCATATATTTT

j_call: TRBJ1-4
d_call: TRBD1
v_call: TRBV19
clone_size: once
cdr3_aa: CASSTRQGIDEKLFF
cdr3_nt: TGTGCCAGTAGTACCCGACAGGGGATTGATGAAAAACTGTTTTTT

j_call: TRBJ2-1
d_call: -
v_call: TRBV27
clone_size: many
cdr3_aa: CASSLTFRNEQFF
cdr3_nt: TGTGCCAGCAGTTTAACATTTCGAAATGAGCAGTTCTTC

j_call: TRBJ1-4
d_call: -
v_call: TRBV9
clone_size: -
cdr3_aa: CASNGECLTNEKLFF
cdr3_nt: TGTGCCAGCAACGGGGAGTGTCTAACTAATGAAAAACTGTTTTTT

j_call: TRBJ2-5
d_call: TRBD2
v_call: TRBV6-5
clone_size: -
cdr3_aa: CASSLGLAEQETQYF
cdr3_nt: TGTGCCAGCAGCCTGGGACTAGCGGAACAAGAGACCCAGTACTTC

j_call: TRBJ2-1
d_call: -
v_call: TRBV7-8
clone_size: -
cdr3_aa: CASKSSPGLDEQFF
cdr3_nt: TGTGCCAGCAAATCCTCTCCCGGTCTAGATGAGCAGTTCTTC

j_call: TRBJ2-1
d_call: -
v_call: TRBV4-1
clone_size: -
cdr3_aa: CASSPPGTFTWDEQFF
cdr3_nt: TGCGCCAGCAGCCCACCGGGGACATTTACTTGGGATGAGCAGTTCTTC

j_call: TRBJ2-7
d_call: TRBD2
v_call: TRBV4-1
clone_size: -
cdr3_aa: CASSQDVAGGYEQYF
cdr3_nt: TGCGCCAGCAGCCAAGATGTAGCGGGAGGCTACGAGCAGTACTTC

j_call: TRBJ2-7
d_call: TRBD2
v_call: TRBV15
clone_size: -
cdr3_aa: CATSLETSGSHYEQYF
cdr3_nt: TGTGCCACCAGCCTCGAGACTAGCGGGAGCCACTACGAGCAGTACTTC

j_call: TRBJ1-2
d_call: TRBD1
v_call: TRBV25-1
clone_size: -
cdr3_aa: CASQGTGVDGYTF
cdr3_nt: TGTGCCAGCCAAGGGACAGGGGTGGATGGCTACACCTTC

j_call: TRBJ2-7
d_call: TRBD1
v_call: TRBV18
clone_size: -
cdr3_aa: CASSQPGQSYEQYF
cdr3_nt: TGTGCCAGCTCACAACCGGGACAGAGCTACGAGCAGTACTTC

j_call: TRBJ1-4
d_call: -
v_call: TRBV25-1
clone_size: -
cdr3_aa: CASSEWTEGGEKLFF
cdr3_nt: TGTGCCAGCAGTGAATGGACGGAGGGAGGGGAAAAACTGTTTTTT

j_call: TRBJ2-1
d_call: -
v_call: TRBV18
clone_size: -
cdr3_aa: CASSPPSNFGGEQFF
cdr3_nt: TGTGCCAGCTCACCACCGTCGAATTTCGGTGGTGAGCAGTTCTTC

j_call: TRBJ2-2
d_call: -
v_call: TRBV5-1
clone_size: -
cdr3_aa: CASSQWGGLGELFF
cdr3_nt: TGCGCCAGCAGCCAATGGGGAGGTCTCGGGGAGCTGTTTTTT

j_call: TRBJ2-2
d_call: TRBD2
v_call: TRBV28
clone_size: medium-sized
cdr3_aa: CASSRAGVDTGELFF
cdr3_nt: TGTGCCAGCAGTAGAGCGGGGGTCGACACCGGGGAGCTGTTTTTT

j_call: TRBJ2-7
d_call: TRBD2
v_call: TRBV19
clone_size: few
cdr3_aa: CASSPGLAGGEQYF
cdr3_nt: TGTGCCAGTAGCCCCGGACTAGCGGGTGGCGAGCAGTACTTC

j_call: TRBJ2-3
d_call: -
v_call: TRBV29-1
clone_size: -
cdr3_aa: CSVARDTQYF
cdr3_nt: TGCAGCGTTGCCAGAGATACGCAGTATTTT

j_call: TRBJ1-2
d_call: -
v_call: TRBV10-3
clone_size: -
cdr3_aa: CAISGTGDGYTF
cdr3_nt: TGTGCCATCAGCGGGACGGGAGATGGCTACACCTTC

j_call: TRBJ2-7
d_call: TRBD2
v_call: TRBV4-1
clone_size: -
cdr3_aa: CASSHEAGGGIYEQYF
cdr3_nt: TGCGCCAGCAGCCACGAAGCGGGAGGAGGTATCTACGAGCAGTACTTC

j_call: TRBJ2-2
d_call: TRBD2
v_call: TRBV19
clone_size: -
cdr3_aa: CASSSWTRTDGELFF
cdr3_nt: TGTGCCAGTAGTTCGTGGACTAGAACGGACGGGGAGCTGTTTTTT

j_call: TRBJ2-7
d_call: TRBD1
v_call: TRBV11-3
clone_size: -
cdr3_aa: CASSLSPSGTGVYEQYF
cdr3_nt: TGTGCCAGCAGCCTCTCTCCTTCCGGGACAGGGGTATACGAGCAGTACTTC

j_call: TRBJ2-7
d_call: -
v_call: TRBV28
clone_size: -
cdr3_aa: CASRRGRDYEQYF
cdr3_nt: TGTGCCAGCAGGCGGGGAAGGGACTACGAGCAGTACTTC

j_call: TRBJ2-1
d_call: TRBD1
v_call: TRBV4-3
clone_size: -
cdr3_aa: CASSQERGQSYNEQFF
cdr3_nt: TGCGCCAGCAGCCAAGAGAGGGGGCAATCCTACAATGAGCAGTTCTTC

j_call: TRBJ2-7
d_call: -
v_call: TRBV7-2
clone_size: -
cdr3_aa: CASSLVGGSSYEQYF
cdr3_nt: TGTGCCAGCAGCTTAGTCGGAGGAAGCTCCTACGAGCAGTACTTC

j_call: TRBJ1-2
d_call: -
v_call: TRBV6-1
clone_size: few
cdr3_aa: CASSEPSGMEGLWLGYTF
cdr3_nt: TGTGCCAGCAGTGAACCTTCAGGGATGGAGGGTCTATGGCTGGGCTACACCTTC

j_call: TRBJ1-1
d_call: -
v_call: TRBV30
clone_size: -
cdr3_aa: CAWSVTGTYTEAFF
cdr3_nt: TGTGCCTGGAGTGTTACGGGGACATACACTGAAGCTTTCTTT

j_call: TRBJ1-1
d_call: -
v_call: TRBV28
clone_size: once
cdr3_aa: CASSSRRRLNTEAFF
cdr3_nt: TGTGCCAGCAGTTCCCGGAGGAGATTGAACACTGAAGCTTTCTTT

j_call: TRBJ2-7
d_call: TRBD2
v_call: TRBV27
clone_size: -
cdr3_aa: CASSLSAGVGSYEQYF
cdr3_nt: TGTGCCAGCAGTCTATCAGCGGGAGTGGGGTCCTACGAGCAGTACTTC

j_call: TRBJ2-2
d_call: TRBD2
v_call: TRBV19
clone_size: once
cdr3_aa: CASRDRLASGELFF
cdr3_nt: TGTGCCAGTAGAGATAGACTAGCTAGCGGGGAGCTGTTTTTT

j_call: TRBJ2-7
d_call: TRBD1
v_call: TRBV27
clone_size: -
cdr3_aa: CASSKRGQGAFEQYF
cdr3_nt: TGTGCCAGCAGTAAGAGGGGACAGGGGGCGTTCGAGCAGTACTTC

j_call: TRBJ1-5
d_call: TRBD1
v_call: TRBV4-1
clone_size: -
cdr3_aa: CASSQFGTGDNQPQHF
cdr3_nt: TGCGCCAGCAGCCAATTTGGGACAGGGGACAATCAGCCCCAGCATTTT

j_call: TRBJ2-7
d_call: TRBD2
v_call: TRBV5-1
clone_size: -
cdr3_aa: CASSLFTGGLYEQYF
cdr3_nt: TGCGCCAGCAGCTTGTTTACGGGGGGGCTCTACGAGCAGTACTTC

j_call: TRBJ2-7
d_call: TRBD2
v_call: TRBV7-9
clone_size: -
cdr3_aa: CASSFPSGTEQYF
cdr3_nt: TGTGCCAGCAGCTTCCCTAGCGGGACGGAGCAGTACTTC

j_call: TRBJ1-5
d_call: -
v_call: TRBV27
clone_size: once
cdr3_aa: CASSLSLQQPQHF
cdr3_nt: TGTGCCAGCAGTTTAAGTCTACAGCAGCCCCAGCATTTT

j_call: TRBJ2-7
d_call: -
v_call: TRBV4-3
clone_size: -
cdr3_aa: CASSQLTSPPHEQYF
cdr3_nt: TGCGCCAGCAGCCAATTGACTAGTCCGCCCCACGAGCAGTACTTC

j_call: TRBJ2-6
d_call: -
v_call: TRBV28
clone_size: few
cdr3_aa: CASSLKEVSGANVLTF
cdr3_nt: TGTGCCAGCAGTTTAAAGGAGGTCTCTGGGGCCAACGTCCTGACTTTC

j_call: TRBJ2-3
d_call: TRBD1
v_call: TRBV7-9
clone_size: -
cdr3_aa: CASSREWQGANTDTQYF
cdr3_nt: TGTGCCAGCAGCCGAGAGTGGCAGGGGGCCAACACAGATACGCAGTATTTT

j_call: TRBJ1-6
d_call: -
v_call: TRBV9
clone_size: -
cdr3_aa: CASSVDGESSYNSPLHF
cdr3_nt: TGTGCCAGCAGCGTAGACGGGGAAAGCTCCTATAATTCACCCCTCCACTTT